The present entry profiles one T cell receptor (beta chain) with its context. Its antigen is not identified. This CDR3 has 13 residues. CDR1 is SGHRS, CDR2 YFSETQ, per germline. With 3 bases removed from V and 4 bases from J, the gap between germline ends came to 10 bases. TCRdb's copy holds only in-frame clones and misses some; the assay was immunoSEQ multiplex PCR. The sample lists more than 60,000 clones, 80% to 85% occurring once. These data come from a study of OX40 agonist ivuxolimab in advanced cancers. Overall study: Partial responses occurred in Three dose-escalation patients, one with hepatocellular carcinoma and two with cutaneous melanoma.

The study's findings and limits: At 0.1 to 3.0 mg/kg and by week 6, clonal expansion occurred in CD4+ and CD8+ blood T cells.

This receptor was identified in an adult with an advanced solid tumor such as melanoma, head and neck, liver or kidney cancer. Sequencing used CD4+ or CD8+ T cells sorted from blood, obtained in a trial of the OX40 agonist ivuxolimab. This sequence joins TRBV5-1 and TRBJ1-2; a possible D gene is TRBD1 (6 bases). The CDR3 DNA follows: TGCGCCAGCAGCTACCCAGGGGTCTATGGCTACACCTTC. Translating it yields CASSYPGVYGYTF.